Below are 4 T cell receptor beta chains sequenced from a single sample in a study of Tregs in tolerant kidney transplant recipients. Method: immunoSEQ multiplex PCR; TCRdb's copy keeps in-frame clones and lacks some. This sample has some 240,000 clones, with 84% found just once. The specimen was CD4+ T cells from blood. The receptor set was obtained from a human donor in good health.

The chain combines TRBV7-2 with TRBJ1-1, with 8 bases lining up with TRBD1. The CDR3 totals 14 residues. Germline CDR1 SGHTA, CDR2 FQGNSA. The V gene end was trimmed by 2 bases and the J gene end by 4 bases; junction bases not matched to a gene: 3. The CDR3 sequence is CASSLQGATTEAFF. Written as DNA, the CDR3 is TGTGCCAGCAGCTTACAGGGGGCGACCACTGAAGCTTTCTTT.

The count of this clone is one. The chain has TRBV7-7 and TRBJ2-1; 7 positions match TRBD2. This CDR3 has 13 residues. Germline V gene sequence: CDR1 SSHAT, CDR2 FNYEAQ (reference sequence). The V and J ends lost 0 bases and 10 bases, in that order; junction bases with no gene match: 3. CDR3 sequence: CASSLAAGVEQFF. The CDR3 DNA is TGTGCCAGCAGCTTAGCGGCGGGGGTAGAGCAGTTCTTC. The whole variable domain, remainder taken from reference TRBV7-7 and TRBJ2-1, is GAGVSQSPRYKVTKRGQDVTLRCDPISSHATLYWYQQALGQGPEFLTYFNYEAQPDKSGLPSDRFSAERPEGSISTLTIQRTEQRDSAMYRCASSLAAGVEQFFGPGTRLTVL.

CDR3 sequence reads: CASTFFGNQPQHF. The CDR3 bases are TGTGCCAGCACCTTTTTTGGGAATCAGCCCCAGCATTTT. V is TRBV7-2 and J is TRBJ1-5; no reliable D call. Germline V gene lookup returns CDR1 SGHTA and CDR2 FQGNSA. CDR3 length: 13 amino acids. Trimming left V 7 bases short and J 4 bases short, with 11 bases between.

The chain is built from TRBV19 and TRBJ2-1; TRBD2 matches at 10 bases. The trim removed 4 bases at V and 6 bases at J, leaving 12 bases unmatched. The germline gives CDR1 LNHDA, CDR2 SQIVND (reference sequence). The CDR3 covers 17 residues. The CDR3 spells CASSRPGLARSLNEQFF. The CDR3 DNA reads TGTGCCAGTAGTAGACCGGGACTAGCGCGGTCCCTCAATGAGCAGTTCTTC.